This TCR beta chain was documented in a study of neoadjuvant anti-PD-1 for oral cavity cancer. Overall study results and limits: After neoadjuvant nivolumab, PBMC T cell clonality was significantly higher in non-responders than responders.

Turning to this clone: The antigen is not known.

Six replicates per PBMC sample, mostly from around 500 ng of genomic DNA. Assay used: immunoSEQ multiplex PCR; TCRdb lists only in-frame clones, some missing. The sample carries 15,000 or so clones, about 68% recorded once. The sample in question was PBMCs, obtained before nivolumab (anti-PD-1) treatment. This receptor was obtained from a person aged 35-80 years with oral cavity squamous cell carcinoma.

CDR3 coding DNA: TGTGCCAGCAGTTCGCCAGGTAACTGGGGCACTGAAGCTTTCTTT. Translating gives CASSSPGNWGTEAFF. V is TRBV27 and J is TRBJ1-1, with unresolved D. Trimming took off 4 bases at V and 4 bases at J, with 16 bases between the two ends. The CDR3 contains 15 residues. CDR1 is MNHEY, CDR2 SMNVEV, per germline (reference sequence).